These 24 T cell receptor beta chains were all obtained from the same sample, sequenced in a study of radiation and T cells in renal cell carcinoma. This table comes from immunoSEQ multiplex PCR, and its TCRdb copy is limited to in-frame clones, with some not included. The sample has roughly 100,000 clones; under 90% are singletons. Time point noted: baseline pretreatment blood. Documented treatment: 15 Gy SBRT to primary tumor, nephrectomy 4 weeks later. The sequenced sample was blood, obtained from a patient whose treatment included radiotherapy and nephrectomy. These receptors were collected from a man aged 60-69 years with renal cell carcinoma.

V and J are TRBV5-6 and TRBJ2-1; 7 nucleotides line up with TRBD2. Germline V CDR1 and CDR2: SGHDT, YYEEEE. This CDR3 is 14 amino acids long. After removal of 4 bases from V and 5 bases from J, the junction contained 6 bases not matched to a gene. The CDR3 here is CASSGTGGNNEQFF. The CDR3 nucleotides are TGTGCCAGCAGCGGGACGGGGGGTAACAATGAGCAGTTCTTC.

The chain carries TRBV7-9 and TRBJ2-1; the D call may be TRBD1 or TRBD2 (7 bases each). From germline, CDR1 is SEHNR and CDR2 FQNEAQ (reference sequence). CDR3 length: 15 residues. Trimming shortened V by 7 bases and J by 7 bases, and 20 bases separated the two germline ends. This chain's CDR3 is CASTRGGGPTNEQFF. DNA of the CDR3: TGTGCCAGCACCAGGGGGGGAGGGCCTACAAATGAGCAGTTCTTC.

Here the CDR3 DNA reads TGTGCCAGCAGACCCACCGGGACCCATGGCGGGCAGTTCTTC. It translates to CASRPTGTHGGQFF. This sequence joins TRBV7-2 and TRBJ2-1; D is possibly TRBD1 or TRBD2 (5 bases each). V lost 6 bases to trimming and J lost 12 bases, with 21 bases between them. The CDR3 is 14 residues long. Germline-derived CDR1 and CDR2 are SGHTA and FQGNSA.

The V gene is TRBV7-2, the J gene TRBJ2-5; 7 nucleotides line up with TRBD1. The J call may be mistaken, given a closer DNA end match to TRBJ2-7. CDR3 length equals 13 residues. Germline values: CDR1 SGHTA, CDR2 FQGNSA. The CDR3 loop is CASSFDRAYEQYF. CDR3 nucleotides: TGTGCCAGCAGCTTTGACAGGGCCTACGAGCAGTACTTC.

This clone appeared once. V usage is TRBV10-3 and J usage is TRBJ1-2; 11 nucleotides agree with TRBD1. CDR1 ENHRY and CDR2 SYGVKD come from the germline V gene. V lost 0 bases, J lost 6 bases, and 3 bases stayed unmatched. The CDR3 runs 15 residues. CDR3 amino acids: CAISESSGQGDGYTF. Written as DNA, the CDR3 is TGTGCCATCAGTGAGTCGTCGGGACAGGGGGATGGCTACACCTTC.

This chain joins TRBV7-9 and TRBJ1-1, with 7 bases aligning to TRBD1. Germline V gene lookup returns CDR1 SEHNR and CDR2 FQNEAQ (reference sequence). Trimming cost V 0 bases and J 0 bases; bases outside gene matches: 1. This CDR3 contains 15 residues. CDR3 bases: TGTGCCAGCAGCTTAGCACAGGGGATGAACACTGAAGCTTTCTTT. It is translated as CASSLAQGMNTEAFF.

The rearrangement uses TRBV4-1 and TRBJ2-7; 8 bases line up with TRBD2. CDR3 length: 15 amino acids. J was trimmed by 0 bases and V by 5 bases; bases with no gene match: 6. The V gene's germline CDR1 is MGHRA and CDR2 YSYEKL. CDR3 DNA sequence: TGCGCCAGCAGCTATATGGCGGGGGGCTCCTACGAGCAGTACTTC. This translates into CASSYMAGGSYEQYF.

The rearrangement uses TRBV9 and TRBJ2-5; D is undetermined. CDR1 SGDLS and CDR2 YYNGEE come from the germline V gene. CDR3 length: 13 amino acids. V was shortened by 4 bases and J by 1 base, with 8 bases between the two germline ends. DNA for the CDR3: TGTGCCAGCAGCCCTAATATCCAAGAGACCCAGTACTTC. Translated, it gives CASSPNIQETQYF.

CDR3 in amino acids: CASSPRRGQGTGNTIYF. The CDR3 nucleotides are TGTGCCAGCTCACCACGGCGGGGACAGGGGACCGGAAACACCATATATTTT. V usage is TRBV18 and J usage is TRBJ1-3; TRBD1 matches 10 bases. With 1 base clipped from V and 4 bases from J, the junction kept 7 bases outside the gene matches. CDR1 and CDR2 (germline): KGHSH, LQKENI. CDR3 length equals 17 residues.

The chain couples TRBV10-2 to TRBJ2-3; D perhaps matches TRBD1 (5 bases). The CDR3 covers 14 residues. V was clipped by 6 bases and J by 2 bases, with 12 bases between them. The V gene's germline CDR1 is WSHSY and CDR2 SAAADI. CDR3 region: CASSPDRYTDTQYF. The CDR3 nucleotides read TGCGCCAGCAGCCCCGACAGATACACAGATACGCAGTATTTT.

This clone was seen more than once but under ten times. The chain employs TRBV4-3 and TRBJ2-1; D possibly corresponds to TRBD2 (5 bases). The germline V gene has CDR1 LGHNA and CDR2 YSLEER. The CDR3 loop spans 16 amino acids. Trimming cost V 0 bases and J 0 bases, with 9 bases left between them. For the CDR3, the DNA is TGCGCCAGCAGCCAAGACCTGGGGAGCTCCTACAATGAGCAGTTCTTC. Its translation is CASSQDLGSSYNEQFF.

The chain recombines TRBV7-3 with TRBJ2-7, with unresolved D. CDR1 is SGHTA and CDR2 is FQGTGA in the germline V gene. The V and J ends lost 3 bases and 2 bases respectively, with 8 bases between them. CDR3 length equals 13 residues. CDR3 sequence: CASSFTPAYEQYF. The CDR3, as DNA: TGTGCCAGCAGCTTTACACCGGCCTACGAGCAGTACTTC.

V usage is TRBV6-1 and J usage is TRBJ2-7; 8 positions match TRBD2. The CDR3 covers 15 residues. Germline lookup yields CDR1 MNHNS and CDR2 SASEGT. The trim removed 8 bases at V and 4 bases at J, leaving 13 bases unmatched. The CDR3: CASGRGTSGAYEQYF. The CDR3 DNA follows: TGTGCCAGCGGACGCGGCACTAGCGGAGCTTACGAGCAGTACTTC.

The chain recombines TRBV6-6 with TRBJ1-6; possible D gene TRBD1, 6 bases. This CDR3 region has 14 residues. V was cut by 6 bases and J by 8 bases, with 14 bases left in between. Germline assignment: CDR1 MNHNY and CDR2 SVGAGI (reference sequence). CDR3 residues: CASSIDRWDSPLHF. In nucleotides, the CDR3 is TGTGCCAGCAGCATCGACAGGTGGGATTCACCCCTCCACTTT.

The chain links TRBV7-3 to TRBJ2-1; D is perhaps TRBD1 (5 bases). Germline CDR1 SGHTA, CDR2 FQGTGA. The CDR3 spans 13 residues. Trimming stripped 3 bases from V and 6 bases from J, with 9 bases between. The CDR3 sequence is CASSFDRSNEQFF. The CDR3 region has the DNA TGTGCCAGCAGCTTCGACAGATCCAATGAGCAGTTCTTC.

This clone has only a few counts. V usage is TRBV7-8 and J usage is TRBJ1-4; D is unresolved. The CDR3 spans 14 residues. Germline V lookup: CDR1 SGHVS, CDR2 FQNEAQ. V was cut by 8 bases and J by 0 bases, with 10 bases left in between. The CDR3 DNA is TGTGCCAGCGGCCGGGAAGCAACTAATGAAAAACTGTTTTTT. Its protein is CASGREATNEKLFF.

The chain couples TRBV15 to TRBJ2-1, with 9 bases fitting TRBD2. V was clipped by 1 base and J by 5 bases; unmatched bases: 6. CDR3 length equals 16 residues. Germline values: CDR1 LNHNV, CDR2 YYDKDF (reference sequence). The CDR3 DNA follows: TGTGCCACCAGCAGAGCGACTAGCGGAGGGAACAATGAGCAGTTCTTC. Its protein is CATSRATSGGNNEQFF.

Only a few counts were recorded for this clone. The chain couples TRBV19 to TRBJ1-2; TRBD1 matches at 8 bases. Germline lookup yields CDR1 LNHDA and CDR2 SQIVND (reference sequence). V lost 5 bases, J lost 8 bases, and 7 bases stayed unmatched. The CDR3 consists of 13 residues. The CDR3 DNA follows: TGTGCCAGTAGTCTCGGACAGGGTTGGGGCTACACCTTC. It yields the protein CASSLGQGWGYTF.

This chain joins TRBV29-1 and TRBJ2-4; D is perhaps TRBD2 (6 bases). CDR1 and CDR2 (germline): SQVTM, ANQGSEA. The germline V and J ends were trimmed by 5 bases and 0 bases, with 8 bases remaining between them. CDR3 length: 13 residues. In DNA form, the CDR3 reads TGCAGCGTTCTGGGACTAGCCAAAAACATTCAGTACTTC. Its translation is CSVLGLAKNIQYF.

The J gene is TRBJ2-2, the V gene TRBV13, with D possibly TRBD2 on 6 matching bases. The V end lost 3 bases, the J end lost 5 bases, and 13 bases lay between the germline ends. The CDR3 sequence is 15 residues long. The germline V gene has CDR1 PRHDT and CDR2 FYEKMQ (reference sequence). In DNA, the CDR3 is TGTGCCAGCAGCTTCCCGGGGGAATGGACCGGGGAGCTGTTTTTT. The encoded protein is CASSFPGEWTGELFF.

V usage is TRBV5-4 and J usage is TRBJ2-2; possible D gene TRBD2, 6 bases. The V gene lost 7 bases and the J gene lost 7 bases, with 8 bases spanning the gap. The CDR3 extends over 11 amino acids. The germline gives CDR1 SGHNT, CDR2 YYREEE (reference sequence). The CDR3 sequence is CASWGVGELFF. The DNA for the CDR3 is TGTGCCAGCTGGGGGGTCGGGGAGCTGTTTTTT. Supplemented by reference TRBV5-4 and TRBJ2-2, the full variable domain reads ETGVTQSPTHLIKTRGQQVTLRCSSQSGHNTVSWYQQALGQGPQFIFQYYREEENGRGNFPPRFSGLQFPNYSSELNVNALELDDSALYLCASWGVGELFFGEGSRLTVL.

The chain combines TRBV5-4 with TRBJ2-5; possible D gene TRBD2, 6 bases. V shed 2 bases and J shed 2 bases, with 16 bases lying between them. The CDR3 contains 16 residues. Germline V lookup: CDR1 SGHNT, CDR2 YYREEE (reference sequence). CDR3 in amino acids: CASSLSLATKQETQYF. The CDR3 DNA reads TGTGCCAGCAGCTTAAGTCTAGCGACTAAACAAGAGACCCAGTACTTC.

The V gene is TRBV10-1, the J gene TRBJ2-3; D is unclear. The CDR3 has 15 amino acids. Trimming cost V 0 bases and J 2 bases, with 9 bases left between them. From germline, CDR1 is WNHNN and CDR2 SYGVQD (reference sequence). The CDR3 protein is CASSESAVPTDTQYF. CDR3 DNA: TGCGCCAGCAGTGAGTCGGCGGTCCCCACAGATACGCAGTATTTT.

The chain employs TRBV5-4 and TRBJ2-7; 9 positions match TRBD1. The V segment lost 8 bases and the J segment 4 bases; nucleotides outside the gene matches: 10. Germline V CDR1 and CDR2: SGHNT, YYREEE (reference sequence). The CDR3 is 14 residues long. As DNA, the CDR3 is TGTGCCAGTTCGGACAGGGGTCGGGCTTACGAGCAGTACTTC. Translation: CASSDRGRAYEQYF.